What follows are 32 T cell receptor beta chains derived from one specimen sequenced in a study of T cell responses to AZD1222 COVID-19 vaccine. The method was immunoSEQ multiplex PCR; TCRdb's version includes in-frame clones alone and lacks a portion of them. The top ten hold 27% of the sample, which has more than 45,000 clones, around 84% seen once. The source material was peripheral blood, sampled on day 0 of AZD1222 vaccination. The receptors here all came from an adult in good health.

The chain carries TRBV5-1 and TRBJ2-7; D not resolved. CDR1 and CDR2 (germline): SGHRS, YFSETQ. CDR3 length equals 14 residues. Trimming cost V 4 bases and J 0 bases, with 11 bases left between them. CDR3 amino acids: CASSPLSGSYEQYF. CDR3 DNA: TGCGCCAGCAGCCCCCTTTCGGGCTCCTACGAGCAGTACTTC.

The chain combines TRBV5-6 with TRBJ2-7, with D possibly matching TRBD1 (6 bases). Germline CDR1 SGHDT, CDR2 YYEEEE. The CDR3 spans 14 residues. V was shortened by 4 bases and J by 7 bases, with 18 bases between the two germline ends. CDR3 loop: CASSGQGPLREQYF. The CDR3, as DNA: TGTGCCAGCAGCGGGCAGGGGCCACTACGAGAGCAGTACTTC.

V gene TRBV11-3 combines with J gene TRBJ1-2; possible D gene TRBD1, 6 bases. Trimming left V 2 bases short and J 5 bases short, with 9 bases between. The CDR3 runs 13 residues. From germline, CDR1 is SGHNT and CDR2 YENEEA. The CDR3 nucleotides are TGTGCCAGCAGCTTATCAGGGGCTTATGGCTACACCTTC. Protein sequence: CASSLSGAYGYTF.

CDR3 DNA sequence: TGTGCCAGCAGTGAACAGACAGGGGGCTTGAACACTGAAGCTTTCTTT. Protein sequence: CASSEQTGGLNTEAFF. The V and J genes are TRBV2 and TRBJ1-1; 10 nucleotides agree with TRBD1. The V and J ends lost 2 bases and 0 bases, in that order; junction bases with no gene match: 3. The germline CDR1 and CDR2 sequences are SNHLY and FYNNEI. The CDR3 has 16 amino acids.

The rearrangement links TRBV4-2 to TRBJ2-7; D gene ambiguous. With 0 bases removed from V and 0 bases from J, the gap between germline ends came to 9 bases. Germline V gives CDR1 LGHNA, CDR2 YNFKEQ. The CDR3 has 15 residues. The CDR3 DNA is TGTGCCAGCAGCCAAGATGGGGATAGCTCCTACGAGCAGTACTTC. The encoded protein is CASSQDGDSSYEQYF.

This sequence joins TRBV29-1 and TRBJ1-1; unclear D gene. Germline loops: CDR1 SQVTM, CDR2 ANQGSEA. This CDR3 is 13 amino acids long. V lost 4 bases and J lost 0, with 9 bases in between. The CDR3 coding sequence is TGCAGCGTTGTTAAAACCCTGAACACTGAAGCTTTCTTT. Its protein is CSVVKTLNTEAFF.

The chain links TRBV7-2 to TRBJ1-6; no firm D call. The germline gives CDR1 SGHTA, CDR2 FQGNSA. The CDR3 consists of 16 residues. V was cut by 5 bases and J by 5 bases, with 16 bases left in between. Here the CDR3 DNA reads TGTGCCAGCAGCAAGAGAAGGACGGGAGATAATTCACCCCTCCACTTT. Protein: CASSKRRTGDNSPLHF.

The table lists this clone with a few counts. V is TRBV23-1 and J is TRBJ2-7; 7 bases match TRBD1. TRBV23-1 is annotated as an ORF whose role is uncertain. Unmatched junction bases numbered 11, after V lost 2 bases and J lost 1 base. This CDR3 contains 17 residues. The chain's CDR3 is CASSQHGQAALSYEQYF. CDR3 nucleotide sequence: TGCGCCAGCAGTCAACATGGACAGGCGGCACTGTCCTACGAGCAGTACTTC.

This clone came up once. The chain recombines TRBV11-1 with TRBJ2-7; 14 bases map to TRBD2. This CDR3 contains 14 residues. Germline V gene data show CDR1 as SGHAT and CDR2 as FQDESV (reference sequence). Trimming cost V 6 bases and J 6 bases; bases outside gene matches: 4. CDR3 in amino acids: CASSPGLAGVEQYF. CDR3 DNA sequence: TGTGCCAGCAGTCCGGGACTAGCGGGGGTCGAGCAGTACTTC.

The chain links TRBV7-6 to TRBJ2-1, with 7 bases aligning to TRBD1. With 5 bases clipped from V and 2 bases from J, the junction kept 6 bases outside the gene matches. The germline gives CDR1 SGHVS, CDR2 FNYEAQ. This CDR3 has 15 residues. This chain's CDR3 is CASSRTGQAYNEQFF. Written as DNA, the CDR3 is TGTGCCAGCAGCCGGACAGGCCAAGCCTACAATGAGCAGTTCTTC.

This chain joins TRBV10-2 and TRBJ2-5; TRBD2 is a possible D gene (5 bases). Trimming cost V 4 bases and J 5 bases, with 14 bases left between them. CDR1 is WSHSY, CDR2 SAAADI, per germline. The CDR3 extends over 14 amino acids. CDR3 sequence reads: CASSVHGEDETQYF. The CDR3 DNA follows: TGCGCCAGCAGTGTGCACGGGGAAGATGAGACCCAGTACTTC.

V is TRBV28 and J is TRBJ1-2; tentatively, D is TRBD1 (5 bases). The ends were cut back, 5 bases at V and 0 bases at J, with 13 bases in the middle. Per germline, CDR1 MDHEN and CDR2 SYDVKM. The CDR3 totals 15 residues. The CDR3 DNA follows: TGTGCCAGCAGTCCCCCCGGGGGAGCTAACTATGGCTACACCTTC. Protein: CASSPPGGANYGYTF.

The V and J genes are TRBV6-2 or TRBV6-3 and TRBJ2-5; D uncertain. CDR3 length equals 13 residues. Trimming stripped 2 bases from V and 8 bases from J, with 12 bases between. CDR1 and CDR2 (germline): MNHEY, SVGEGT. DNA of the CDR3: TGTGCCAGCAGTTACCTAGGCGTTGGAACCCAGTACTTC. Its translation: CASSYLGVGTQYF.

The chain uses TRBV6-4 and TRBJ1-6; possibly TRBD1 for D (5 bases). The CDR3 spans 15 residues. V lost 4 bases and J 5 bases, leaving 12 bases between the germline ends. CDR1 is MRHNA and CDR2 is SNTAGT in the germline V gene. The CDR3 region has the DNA TGTGCCAGCAGTGTCGGGGCACCTGATAATTCACCCCTCCACTTT. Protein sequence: CASSVGAPDNSPLHF.

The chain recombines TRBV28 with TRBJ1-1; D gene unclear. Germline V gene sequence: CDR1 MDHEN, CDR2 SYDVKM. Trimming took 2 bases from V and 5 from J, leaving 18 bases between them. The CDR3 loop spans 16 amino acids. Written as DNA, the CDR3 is TGTGCCAGCAGTTTACAGTCTGGGATCGACGGGACTGAAGCTTTCTTT. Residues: CASSLQSGIDGTEAFF.

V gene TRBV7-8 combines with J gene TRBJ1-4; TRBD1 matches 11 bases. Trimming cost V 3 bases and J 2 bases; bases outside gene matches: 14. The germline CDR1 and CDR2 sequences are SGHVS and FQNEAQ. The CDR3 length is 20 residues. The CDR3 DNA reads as TGTGCCAGCAGCTTTGGGGGGACAGGGGGTTGGTCCATCACTAATGAAAAACTGTTTTTT. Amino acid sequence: CASSFGGTGGWSITNEKLFF.

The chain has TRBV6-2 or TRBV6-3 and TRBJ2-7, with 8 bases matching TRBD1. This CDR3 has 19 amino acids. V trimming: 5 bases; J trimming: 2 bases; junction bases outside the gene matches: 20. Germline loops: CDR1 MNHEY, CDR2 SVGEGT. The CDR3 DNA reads TGTGCCAGCAGTGACCCTCGCGGGACAGGCGAATTGCTCCCCTACGAGCAGTACTTC. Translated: CASSDPRGTGELLPYEQYF.

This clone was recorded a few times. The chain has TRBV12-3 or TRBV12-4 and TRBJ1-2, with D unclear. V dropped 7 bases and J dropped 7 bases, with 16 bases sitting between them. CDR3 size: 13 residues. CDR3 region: CASTGLDNGGYTF. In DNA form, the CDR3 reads TGTGCCAGCACCGGTCTAGACAACGGTGGCTACACCTTC.

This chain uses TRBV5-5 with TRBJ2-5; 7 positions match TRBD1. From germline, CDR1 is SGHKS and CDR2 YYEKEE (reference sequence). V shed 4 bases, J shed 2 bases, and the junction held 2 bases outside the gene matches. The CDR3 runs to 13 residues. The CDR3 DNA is TGTGCCAGCAGCCGACAGGGACAAGAGACCCAGTACTTC. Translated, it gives CASSRQGQETQYF.

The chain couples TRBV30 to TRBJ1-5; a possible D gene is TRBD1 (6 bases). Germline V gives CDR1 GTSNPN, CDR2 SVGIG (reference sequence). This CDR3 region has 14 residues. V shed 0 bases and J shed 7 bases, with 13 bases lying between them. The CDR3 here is CAWSVEGGLQPQHF. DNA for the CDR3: TGTGCCTGGAGTGTAGAGGGGGGGTTGCAGCCCCAGCATTTT.

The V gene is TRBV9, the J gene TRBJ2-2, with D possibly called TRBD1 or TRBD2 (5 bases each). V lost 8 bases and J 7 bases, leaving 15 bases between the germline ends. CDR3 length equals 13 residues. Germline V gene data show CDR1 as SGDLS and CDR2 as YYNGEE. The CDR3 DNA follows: TGTGCCAGTAGGGACCCGAGGGGCGGGGAGCTGTTTTTT. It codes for CASRDPRGGELFF.

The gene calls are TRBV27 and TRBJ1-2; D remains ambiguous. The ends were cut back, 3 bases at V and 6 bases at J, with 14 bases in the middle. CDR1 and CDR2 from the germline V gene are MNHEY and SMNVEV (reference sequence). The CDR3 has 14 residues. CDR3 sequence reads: CASSLNRMDHGYTF. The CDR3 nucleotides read TGTGCCAGCAGTTTGAACAGAATGGACCATGGCTACACCTTC.

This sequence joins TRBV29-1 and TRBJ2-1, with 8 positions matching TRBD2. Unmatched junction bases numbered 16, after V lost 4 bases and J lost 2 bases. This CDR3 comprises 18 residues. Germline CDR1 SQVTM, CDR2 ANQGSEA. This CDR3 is CSVGWKLAEIKAYNEQFF. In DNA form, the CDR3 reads TGCAGCGTTGGTTGGAAACTAGCGGAAATAAAAGCCTACAATGAGCAGTTCTTC.

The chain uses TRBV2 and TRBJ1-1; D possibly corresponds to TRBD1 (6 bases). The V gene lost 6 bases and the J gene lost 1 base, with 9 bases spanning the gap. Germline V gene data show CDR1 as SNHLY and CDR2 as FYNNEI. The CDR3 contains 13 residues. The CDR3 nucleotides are TGTGCCAGCAGGGGACAACCGAACACTGAAGCTTTCTTT. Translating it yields CASRGQPNTEAFF.

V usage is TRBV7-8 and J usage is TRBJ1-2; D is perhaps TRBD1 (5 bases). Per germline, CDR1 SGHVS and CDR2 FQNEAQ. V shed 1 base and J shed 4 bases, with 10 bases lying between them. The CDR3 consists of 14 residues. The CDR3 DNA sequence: TGTGCCAGCAGCTTAGAGGCAGGGCTCTATGGCTACACCTTC. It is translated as CASSLEAGLYGYTF.

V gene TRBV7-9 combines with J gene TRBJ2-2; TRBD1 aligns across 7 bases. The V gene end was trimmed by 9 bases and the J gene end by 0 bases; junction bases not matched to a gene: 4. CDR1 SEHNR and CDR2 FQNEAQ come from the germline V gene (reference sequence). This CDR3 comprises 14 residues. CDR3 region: CARTGTANTGELFF. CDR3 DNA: TGTGCCAGAACCGGGACAGCGAACACCGGGGAGCTGTTTTTT.

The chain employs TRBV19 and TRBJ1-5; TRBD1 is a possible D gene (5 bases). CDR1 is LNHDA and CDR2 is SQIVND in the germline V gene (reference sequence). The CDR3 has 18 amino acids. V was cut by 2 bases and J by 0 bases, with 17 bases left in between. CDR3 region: CASSISPIQGYSNQPQHF. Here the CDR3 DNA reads TGTGCCAGTAGTATATCCCCCATCCAGGGTTATAGCAATCAGCCCCAGCATTTT.

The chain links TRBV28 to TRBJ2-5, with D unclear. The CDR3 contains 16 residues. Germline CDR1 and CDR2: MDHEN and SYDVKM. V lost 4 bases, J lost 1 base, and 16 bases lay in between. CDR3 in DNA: TGTGCCAGCAGTTCGAAGAGGCTTGAATTCCAAGAGACCCAGTACTTC. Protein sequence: CASSSKRLEFQETQYF.

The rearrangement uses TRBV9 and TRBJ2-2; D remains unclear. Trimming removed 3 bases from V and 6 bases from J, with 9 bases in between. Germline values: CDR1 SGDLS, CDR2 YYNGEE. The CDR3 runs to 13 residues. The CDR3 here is CASSAMSAGELFF. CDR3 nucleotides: TGTGCCAGCAGCGCTATGTCGGCCGGGGAGCTGTTTTTT.

The CDR3 sequence: CASSGLAGGIYEQYF. CDR3 DNA sequence: TGTGCCAGCAGCGGCTTAGCGGGAGGGATCTACGAGCAGTACTTC. The chain recombines TRBV5-4 with TRBJ2-7; TRBD2 aligns across 11 bases. V lost 4 bases, J lost 3 bases, and 6 bases stayed unmatched. The germline gives CDR1 SGHNT, CDR2 YYREEE (reference sequence). The CDR3 runs to 15 residues.

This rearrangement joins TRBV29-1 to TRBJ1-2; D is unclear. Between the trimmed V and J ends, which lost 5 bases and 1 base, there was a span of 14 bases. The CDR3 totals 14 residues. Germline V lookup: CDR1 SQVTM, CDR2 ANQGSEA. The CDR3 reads CSVLKLRDNYGYTF. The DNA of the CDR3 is TGCAGCGTTTTAAAATTGAGAGATAACTATGGCTACACCTTC.

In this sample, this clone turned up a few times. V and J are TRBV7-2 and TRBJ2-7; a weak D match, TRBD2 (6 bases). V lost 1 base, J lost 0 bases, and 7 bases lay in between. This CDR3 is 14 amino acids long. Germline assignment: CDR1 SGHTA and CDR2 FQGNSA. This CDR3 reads CASSLGGGSYEQYF. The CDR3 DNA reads TGTGCCAGCAGCTTAGGGGGAGGCTCCTACGAGCAGTACTTC.